This entry concerns a single T cell receptor (beta chain). Clones were sequenced by immunoSEQ multiplex PCR, and TCRdb holds only the in-frame ones, with some missing. Of 150,000 or so clones listed, roughly nine tenths are singletons. The data originate from a study of radiation and T cells in renal cell carcinoma. Time point given: baseline pretreatment blood. Described treatment: 15 Gy SBRT to primary tumor, nephrectomy 4 weeks later. There are 14 residues in the CDR3. In germline, CDR1 is SQVTM, CDR2 ANQGSEA. Trimming removed 4 bases at V and 0 bases at J, with 9 bases between. The clonotype was recovered from a woman aged 70-85 years with renal cell carcinoma. The chain joins TRBV29-1 to TRBJ2-2, with D perhaps TRBD1 (6 bases). The source material was blood, sampled from a patient whose treatment included radiotherapy and nephrectomy. The CDR3 sequence is CSVVGDTNTGELFF. The CDR3 DNA reads as TGCAGCGTTGTTGGGGACACGAACACCGGGGAGCTGTTTTTT.